A single T cell receptor (beta chain) is shown here with its context. The specificity of this receptor is unknown. Base qualities are not at hand, and no much larger clone is one base apart. The library was generated by PCR. The instrument given in TCRdb is Illumina MiSeq. TCRdb redid the processing of the public reads, applying fastp at Q25 and MiXCR, and retained in-frame beta chains. Rows with a matching CDR3 protein are joined into one entry that keeps the most common DNA and genes. This sample is represented by fewer than 20,000 distinct CDR3 sequences; about 31% of them were singletons. Clones ranked in the top ten supply less than 2% of the sample. CDR1 DFQATT and CDR2 SNEGSKA are derived from the germline V gene (reference sequence). V is trimmed back by 0 bases and J by 6 bases, and the junction contains 4 bases that no gene match accounts for. The CDR3 contains 16 residues, cysteine and phenylalanine counted. Of all the DNA, just the CDR3 is kept, 48 bases in frame from base 1.

This sample was included in a study of regulatory and conventional T cells in breast cancer (dated by TCRdb to between 2015 and 2017). The sequence was collected from a female donor in good health. Source material: conventional T cells from blood. This sequence uses TRBV20-1 and TRBJ2-4; 14 bases in between match TRBD2. The CDR3 reads as follows: CSARDGTSGRANIQYF. The nucleotides are TGCAGTGCTAGAGATGGGACTAGCGGGAGAGCAAACATTCAGTACTTC.